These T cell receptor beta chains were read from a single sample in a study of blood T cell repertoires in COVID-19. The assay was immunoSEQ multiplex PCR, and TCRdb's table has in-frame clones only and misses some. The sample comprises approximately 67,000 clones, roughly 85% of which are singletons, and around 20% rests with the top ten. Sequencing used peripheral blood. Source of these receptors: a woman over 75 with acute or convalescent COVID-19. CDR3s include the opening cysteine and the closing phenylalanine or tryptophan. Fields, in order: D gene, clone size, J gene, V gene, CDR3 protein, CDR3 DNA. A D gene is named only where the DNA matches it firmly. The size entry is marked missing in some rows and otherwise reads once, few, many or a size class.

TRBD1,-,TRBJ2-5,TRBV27,CASSRWTGSQETQYF,TGTGCCAGCAGTCGCTGGACAGGGTCTCAGGAGACCCAGTACTTC
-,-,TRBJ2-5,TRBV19,CASNKRFPSEETQYF,TGTGCCAGCAACAAACGGTTCCCTAGCGAAGAGACCCAGTACTTC
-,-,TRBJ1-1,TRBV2,CASSQTSGNTEAFF,TGTGCCAGCAGTCAAACTTCGGGGAACACTGAAGCTTTCTTT
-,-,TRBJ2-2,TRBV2,CASTRAYTGELFF,TGTGCCAGCACGCGGGCGTACACCGGGGAGCTGTTTTTT
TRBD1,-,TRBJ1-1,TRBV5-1,CASSPGQSMNTEAFF,TGCGCCAGCAGCCCGGGACAGAGTATGAACACTGAAGCTTTCTTT
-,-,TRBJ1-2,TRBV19,CASSAGGDYGYTF,TGTGCCAGTAGTGCGGGCGGCGACTATGGCTACACCTTC
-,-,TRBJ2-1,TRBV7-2,CASSPPTSGEQFF,TGTGCCAGCAGCCCCCCCACCAGCGGGGAGCAGTTCTTC
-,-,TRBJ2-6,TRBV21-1,CASNRGDRDLSGANVLTF,TGTGCCAGCAATCGAGGGGACAGGGACCTCTCTGGGGCCAACGTCCTGACTTTC
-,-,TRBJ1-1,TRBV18,CASSPLASAGTEAFF,TGTGCCAGCTCACCCCTGGCCTCCGCGGGCACTGAAGCTTTCTTT
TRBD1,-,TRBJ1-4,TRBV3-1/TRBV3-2,CASSQAGTGGEKLFF,TGTGCCAGCAGCCAGGCCGGGACAGGGGGTGAAAAACTGTTTTTT
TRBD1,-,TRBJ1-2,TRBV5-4,CASSYAGQGYYGYTF,TGTGCCAGCAGCTACGCGGGACAGGGATATTATGGCTACACCTTC
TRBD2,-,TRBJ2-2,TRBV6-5,CASKVAGAPGELFF,TGTGCCAGCAAGGTAGCGGGAGCCCCCGGGGAGCTGTTTTTT
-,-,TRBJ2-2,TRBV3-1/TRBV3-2,CASTAGTPAGTGELFF,TGTGCCAGCACCGCCGGGACTCCCGCCGGCACCGGGGAGCTGTTTTTT
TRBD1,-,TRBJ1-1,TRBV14,CASSQDPGQVWTEAFF,TGTGCCAGCAGCCAAGATCCGGGACAGGTGTGGACTGAAGCTTTCTTT
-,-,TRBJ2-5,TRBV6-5,CASALQDIKETQYF,TGTGCCAGCGCCCTCCAGGACATCAAAGAGACCCAGTACTTC
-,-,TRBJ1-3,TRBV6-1,CASSDLSSGNTIYF,TGTGCCAGCAGTGATCTGAGCTCTGGAAACACCATATATTTT
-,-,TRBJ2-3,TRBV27,CASSLNPGVDTQYF,TGTGCCAGCAGTTTAAATCCGGGTGTAGATACGCAGTATTTT
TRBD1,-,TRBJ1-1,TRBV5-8,CASSWTGGGVEAFF,TGTGCCAGCAGCTGGACAGGGGGAGGCGTTGAAGCTTTCTTT
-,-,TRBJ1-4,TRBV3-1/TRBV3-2,CASSHGSVEKLFF,TGTGCCAGCAGCCATGGTTCGGTTGAAAAACTGTTTTTT
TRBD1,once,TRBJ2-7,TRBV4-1,CASSQDRTGPTNPYF,TGCGCCAGCAGCCAAGATAGGACAGGGCCTACGAATCCGTACTTC
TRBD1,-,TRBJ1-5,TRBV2,CASRTGSQPQHF,TGTGCCAGCCGGACAGGGTCCCAGCCCCAGCATTTT
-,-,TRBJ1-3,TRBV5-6,CASSEQGSSGNTIYF,TGTGCCAGCAGCGAACAGGGTAGTTCTGGAAACACCATATATTTT
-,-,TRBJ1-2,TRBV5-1,CASSPGGSFNYGYTF,TGCGCCAGCAGCCCGGGGGGCAGTTTTAACTATGGCTACACCTTC
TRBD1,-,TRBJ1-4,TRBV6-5,CASSSGTGFEKLFF,TGTGCCAGCAGTTCCGGGACAGGCTTTGAAAAACTGTTTTTT
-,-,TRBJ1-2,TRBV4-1,CASSLRGARYGYTF,TGCGCCAGCAGCCTCCGGGGGGCGCGGTATGGCTACACCTTC
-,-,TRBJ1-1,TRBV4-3,CASSQESGVRGTEAFF,TGCGCCAGCAGCCAAGAGAGTGGGGTACGGGGCACTGAAGCTTTCTTT
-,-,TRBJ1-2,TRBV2,CASLFMEGPTTF,TGTGCCAGCCTCTTCATGGAGGGGCCGACCACCTTC